These 24 T cell receptor beta chains were sequenced from one sample in a study of shared clonotypes between healthy human individuals. Here immunoSEQ multiplex PCR was the method, and the copy in TCRdb shows in-frame clones only, minus some. The sample has 2 million or so clones; 95% are singletons. Sequenced: naive CD4+ T cells sorted from blood. The subset: CD45RA+ positively selected. The origin of the receptors is a young man in good health.

This chain uses TRBV27 with TRBJ2-1; 10 bases line up with TRBD2. V lost 3 bases, J lost 10 bases, and 6 bases stayed unmatched. Germline CDR1 MNHEY, CDR2 SMNVEV (reference sequence). CDR3 size: 14 residues. CDR3 DNA sequence: TGTGCCAGCAGTTTGCTAGCGGGAGATATCGAGCAGTTCTTC. Residues: CASSLLAGDIEQFF.

The V gene is TRBV28, the J gene TRBJ1-1, with D perhaps TRBD1 (6 bases). CDR1 MDHEN and CDR2 SYDVKM come from the germline V gene. V was shortened by 6 bases and J by 6 bases, with 17 bases between the two germline ends. The CDR3 spans 14 residues. DNA for the CDR3: TGTGCCAGCAGCTCCATGCAGGGGATCTCTGAAGCTTTCTTT. Translation: CASSSMQGISEAFF.

V gene TRBV5-1 combines with J gene TRBJ2-3, with TRBD2 matching 11 bases. Germline V CDR1 and CDR2: SGHRS, YFSETQ. The CDR3 spans 19 residues. Unmatched junction bases numbered 13, after V lost 4 bases and J lost 0 bases. CDR3 in DNA: TGCGCCAGCAGCCCGAGTATTACTAGCGGGGGCCTAAGCACAGATACGCAGTATTTT. Translated: CASSPSITSGGLSTDTQYF.

CDR3 coding DNA: TGTGCCAGCAGCTTACGGACAGGGGAACTCGCTAACACCGGGGAGCTGTTTTTT. Protein: CASSLRTGELANTGELFF. The rearrangement links TRBV7-9 to TRBJ2-2, with 9 bases identical to TRBD1. The CDR3 covers 18 residues. Germline V CDR1 and CDR2: SEHNR, FQNEAQ (reference sequence). V dropped 2 bases and J dropped 2; count of bases not matched to a gene: 9.

CDR3 region: CASSLDRQGADGYTF. The CDR3 DNA is TGCGCCAGCAGCTTGGATCGGCAGGGGGCTGATGGCTACACCTTC. The rearrangement joins TRBV5-1 to TRBJ1-2, with TRBD1 identical over 8 bases. The CDR3 totals 15 residues. CDR1 and CDR2 from the germline V gene are SGHRS and YFSETQ. V lost 0 bases and J lost 6; bases outside the gene matches: 7.

The chain links TRBV27 to TRBJ2-1, with D unclear. This CDR3 region has 14 residues. With 6 bases removed from V and 7 bases from J, the gap between germline ends came to 16 bases. Looked up from germline, CDR1 is MNHEY and CDR2 is SMNVEV (reference sequence). The CDR3 loop is CASSLGILGNEQFF. The CDR3 coding sequence is TGTGCCAGCAGCCTAGGGATTCTGGGGAATGAGCAGTTCTTC.

Of note for this clone: Other nucleotide sequences from this sample produce the same CDR3. The J gene is TRBJ1-1, the V gene TRBV6-5; TRBD1 agrees at 7 bases. V was pared by 0 bases and J by 0 bases, with 4 bases of the junction left unmatched. The germline CDR1 and CDR2 sequences are MNHEY and SVGAGI. CDR3 size: 16 residues. The CDR3 spells CASSYSGGLMNTEAFF. CDR3 coding DNA: TGTGCCAGCAGTTACTCAGGGGGCCTTATGAACACTGAAGCTTTCTTT.

The gene calls are TRBV11-3 and TRBJ2-2; D is possibly TRBD2 (5 bases). The CDR3 contains 14 residues. Germline lookup yields CDR1 SGHNT and CDR2 YENEEA. V was shortened by 5 bases and J by 5 bases, with 12 bases between the two germline ends. CDR3 sequence reads: CASSISRETGELFF. The CDR3 nucleotides are TGTGCCAGCAGCATTAGTAGGGAGACCGGGGAGCTGTTTTTT.

The CDR3 coding sequence is TGTGCCAGCAGGAGGGACAGGACCACCTACGAGCAGTACTTC. This codes for CASRRDRTTYEQYF. The chain joins TRBV2 to TRBJ2-7, with 8 nucleotides matching TRBD1. Per germline, CDR1 SNHLY and CDR2 FYNNEI. J was trimmed by 2 bases and V by 6 bases; bases with no gene match: 6. The CDR3 covers 14 residues.

The V call is TRBV5-4, the J call TRBJ2-3; perhaps TRBD2 as D (6 bases). The CDR3 is 16 amino acids. Germline lookup yields CDR1 SGHNT and CDR2 YYREEE (reference sequence). Deletions cut 5 bases from V and 0 bases from J, with 16 bases between. The CDR3 reads CASRPNGSTSTDTQYF. CDR3 bases: TGTGCCAGCAGACCGAACGGGAGTACAAGCACAGATACGCAGTATTTT.

As regards this clone: This specimen includes other DNA sequences encoding the same CDR3. The chain couples TRBV11-1 to TRBJ2-5; D remains ambiguous. V lost 1 base to trimming and J lost 2 bases, with 5 bases between them. CDR1 is SGHAT and CDR2 is FQDESV in the germline V gene (reference sequence). This CDR3 region has 13 residues. The CDR3 DNA is TGTGCCAGCAGCTTAGGGCAGCAAGAGACCCAGTACTTC. This codes for CASSLGQQETQYF.

Concerning this clone itself: A much larger clone is a single base away; this may be a read error. The chain combines TRBV5-1 with TRBJ1-5; D might be TRBD1 (6 bases). This CDR3 comprises 15 residues. Germline values: CDR1 SGHRS, CDR2 YFSETQ. Trimming took 0 bases from V and 3 from J, leaving 10 bases between them. For the CDR3, the DNA is TGCGCCAGCAGCTTGGCCGGACAGTTCAATCAGCCCCAGCATTTT. Amino acids: CASSLAGQFNQPQHF.

This chain connects TRBV30 to TRBJ1-5, with a tentative D call TRBD1 (5 bases). The CDR3 extends over 16 amino acids. Germline V gene lookup returns CDR1 GTSNPN and CDR2 SVGIG (reference sequence). Deletions cut 3 bases from V and 4 bases from J, with 19 bases between. CDR3 sequence reads: CAWSQGAGRSNQPQHF. CDR3 coding DNA: TGTGCCTGGAGCCAAGGGGCAGGGAGATCGAATCAGCCCCAGCATTTT.

V usage is TRBV21-1 and J usage is TRBJ2-1; the D call of TRBD1 is as the table states it, not checked on the DNA. TRBV21-1 is described as a pseudogene. The CDR3 is 15 amino acids. The DNA for the CDR3 is TGTGCCAGCAGCAACTTGTTACAAGCCTACAATGAGCAGTTCTTC. Its translation: CASSNLLQAYNEQFF.

This clone has just one count. The V call is TRBV4-1, the J call TRBJ2-2; TRBD1 matches 7 bases. Trimming cost V 3 bases and J 4 bases; bases outside gene matches: 8. The CDR3 sequence is 16 residues long. Germline V gene data show CDR1 as MGHRA and CDR2 as YSYEKL. The CDR3 loop is CASSQISGQSTGELFF. The DNA of the CDR3 is TGCGCCAGCAGCCAGATATCGGGACAGTCCACCGGGGAGCTGTTTTTT.

The V and J genes are TRBV9 and TRBJ2-3; D call uncertain. Trimming shortened V by 0 bases and J by 6 bases, and 8 bases separated the two germline ends. In germline, CDR1 is SGDLS, CDR2 YYNGEE. This CDR3 is built from 13 residues. CDR3 nucleotides: TGTGCCAGCAGCGTAGAAGTTTCGGATACGCAGTATTTT. Its translation is CASSVEVSDTQYF. The full variable domain, rest sourced from reference TRBV9 and TRBJ2-3, is DSGVTQTPKHLITATGQRVTLRCSPRSGDLSVYWYQQSLDQGLQFLIQYYNGEERAKGNILERFSAQQFPDLHSELNLSSLELGDSALYFCASSVEVSDTQYFGPGTRLTVL.

The J gene is TRBJ1-2, the V gene TRBV18; no clear D. The CDR3 has 18 residues. Trimming pared 4 bases from V and 1 base from J, leaving 22 bases between. Germline CDR1 KGHSH, CDR2 LQKENI. The DNA of the CDR3 is TGTGCCAGCTCACTCGCTCTAAGGGCCAACAACTTTAACTATGGCTACACCTTC. As protein: CASSLALRANNFNYGYTF.

This rearrangement joins TRBV9 to TRBJ2-2; the match to TRBD2 covers 8 bases. This CDR3 has 18 residues. Per germline, CDR1 SGDLS and CDR2 YYNGEE. V shed 0 bases and J 2 bases; nucleotides not matched to a gene: 9. The CDR3: CASSVATGGNPNTGELFF. The CDR3 coding sequence is TGTGCCAGCAGCGTAGCTACGGGGGGGAACCCTAACACCGGGGAGCTGTTTTTT.

This chain uses TRBV5-4 with TRBJ2-5; D perhaps matches TRBD2 (5 bases). CDR1 and CDR2 from the germline V gene are SGHNT and YYREEE (reference sequence). V was clipped by 1 base and J by 3 bases, with 16 bases between them. The CDR3 loop spans 16 amino acids. The CDR3 here is CASSLNVLGLKETQYF. The DNA of the CDR3 is TGTGCCAGCAGCTTGAATGTACTAGGCTTAAAAGAGACCCAGTACTTC.

V usage is TRBV30 and J usage is TRBJ1-2; tentative D call: TRBD1 (5 bases). V lost 1 base to trimming and J lost 8 bases, with 23 bases between them. Germline V gene sequence: CDR1 GTSNPN, CDR2 SVGIG (reference sequence). This CDR3 is built from 16 residues. The CDR3 here is CAWSAYGNRLNPGYTF. DNA for the CDR3: TGTGCCTGGAGTGCTTACGGGAACAGGCTTAATCCGGGCTACACCTTC. Together with reference TRBV30 and TRBJ1-2, the CDR3 gives the full variable domain: SQTIHQWPATLVQPVGSPLSLECTVEGTSNPNLYWYRQAAGRGLQLLFYSVGIGQISSEVPQNLSASRPQDRQFILSSKKLLLSDSGFYLCAWSAYGNRLNPGYTFGSGTRLTVV.

The chain recombines TRBV29-1 with TRBJ2-7, with D possibly being TRBD1 or TRBD2 (6 bases each). From germline, CDR1 is SQVTM and CDR2 ANQGSEA. The CDR3 has 15 amino acids. V lost 0 bases and J lost 4, with 16 bases in between. The CDR3 reads CSVEDASEGGYEQYF. The CDR3 DNA reads as TGCAGCGTTGAAGACGCCTCAGAGGGGGGTTACGAGCAGTACTTC.

This clone was detected a few times. The V gene is TRBV18, the J gene TRBJ2-5, with 13 bases matching TRBD2. CDR3 length equals 14 residues. Germline V lookup: CDR1 KGHSH, CDR2 LQKENI. The ends lost 9 bases at V and 14 bases at J; junction bases unmatched: 15. CDR3 nucleotide sequence: TGTGCCAGGAAGGCACGGGGGACTAGCGGGGTGACCTACTTC. This codes for CARKARGTSGVTYF.

The J gene is TRBJ1-6, the V gene TRBV19; D might be TRBD1 (6 bases). The CDR3 consists of 14 residues. Germline lookup yields CDR1 LNHDA and CDR2 SQIVND (reference sequence). Trimming left V 3 bases short and J 5 bases short, with 8 bases between. The CDR3 reads CASSIRTDNSPLHF. The CDR3 DNA is TGTGCCAGTAGTATCCGGACAGATAATTCACCCCTCCACTTT.

This sequence joins TRBV7-8 and TRBJ2-7; 7 nucleotides match TRBD2. V shed 4 bases and J 2 bases; nucleotides not matched to a gene: 23. Germline CDR1 SGHVS, CDR2 FQNEAQ. The CDR3 sequence is 20 residues long. Here the CDR3 reads CASSSPFSGAGLGDPYEQYF. In DNA form, the CDR3 reads TGTGCCAGCAGCTCCCCCTTTTCGGGAGCGGGGCTAGGAGATCCCTACGAGCAGTACTTC.